The clone carrying this T cell receptor beta chain was counted ten times or more. The antigen remains unidentified. This sample is part of a study of T-cell reconstitution after alpha-beta-depleted transplantation in children. Study-wide results and limits: Recipient T cells and thymic progenitors that survived were the source of the high TCRbeta diversity seen at day 60 in some patients. T cells produced anew were the main source of T-cell counts and diversity one year after transplant. At around two months after transplant, the alpha-beta T cells were reportedly derived from several hundred expanded clones that came from non-depleted graft cells.

The CDR3 is made up of 16 amino acids. Germline V gene data show CDR1 as SQVTM and CDR2 as ANQGSEA. Trimming pared 0 bases from V and 0 bases from J, leaving 14 bases between. A library of TCRbeta sequences, prepared with unique molecular identifiers, was generated. TCRdb independently ran MiXCR on the PCR reads; one entry per CDR3 protein. The sample has 250,000 to 300,000 distinct CDR3 sequences; about 9.9% are singletons. J is TRBJ1-1 and V is TRBV29-1, with D perhaps TRBD1 (6 bases). The sample here was peripheral blood, taken 180 days after TCRalphabeta/CD19-depleted stem cell transplant. The source is a male patient aged 2-15 years who had a stem cell transplant for chronic granulomatous disease, so the T cells may come from the graft donor. Written as DNA, the CDR3 is TGCAGCGTTGAAGATCTACAGGGCCTTATGAACACTGAAGCTTTCTTT. Translating gives CSVEDLQGLMNTEAFF. Full variable domain (outside the CDR3, taken from reference TRBV29-1 and TRBJ1-1): SAVISQKPSRDICQRGTSLTIQCQVDSQVTMMFWYRQQPGQSLTLIATANQGSEATYESGFVIDKFPISRPNLTFSTLTVSNMSPEDSSIYLCSVEDLQGLMNTEAFFGQGTRLTVV.